This TCR beta chain was identified in a study of shared clonotypes between healthy human individuals. Overall study findings and caveats: Only a few donors were included, so the genetic and exposure-history diversity represented was limited.

A note on this clone: Its antigen is still unknown.

This CDR3 has 14 amino acids. V gave up 0 bases and J gave up 14 bases, with 18 bases separating them. The germline CDR1 and CDR2 sequences are MGHRA and YSYEKL. The assay was immunoSEQ multiplex PCR, and TCRdb's table has in-frame clones only and misses some. Among 520,000 or so clones listed, around 79% were seen once. The gene calls are TRBV4-1 and TRBJ2-3, with D hard to call. The clonotype originates from a woman aged 40 to 55 in good health. Some clones in this sample may be carry-over from other donors' samples. Input material: PBMCs. CDR3 region: CASSQDGIVDPRYF. As DNA, the CDR3 is TGCGCCAGCAGCCAAGATGGGATAGTCGATCCTAGGTATTTT.